Here is one T cell receptor beta chain with its context. Profiling relied on immunoSEQ multiplex PCR, and the TCRdb table lists in-frame clones only, not all of them. The table lists over 70,000 clones, 85% to 95% of them singletons. Germline trimming cut 6 bases from V and 4 bases from J; bases unmatched to any gene: 12. Germline CDR1 and CDR2: MDHEN and SYDVKM. The CDR3 runs 17 residues. This sample was taken from a study of siplizumab effects on memory and regulatory T cells. The rearrangement joins TRBV28 to TRBJ2-1, with 10 bases matching TRBD2. The sample taken for sequencing was CD8+ T cells sorted from blood. The sequence came from a human donor in good health. The CDR3 DNA is TGTGCCAGCAGACCCAATGGACTAGCGGCCTTTTACAATGAGCAGTTCTTC. Translated, it gives CASRPNGLAAFYNEQFF.